This T cell receptor beta chain was profiled in a study of beta chain features in type 1 diabetes. Points from the study as a whole: More deletions and fewer insertions at VDJ junctions were found in patients with type 1 diabetes. Type 1 diabetes patients had moderately but significantly shorter TCRB CDR3s in all four CD4+ subsets.

Expressed TCRB transcripts were sequenced because the isolated RNA had all been reverse transcribed beforehand. Sequencing used immunoSEQ multiplex PCR; TCRdb keeps in-frame clones, though not all of them. Of about 340,000 clones in the sample, 13% were seen once. The CDR3 extends over 13 amino acids. V lost 4 bases to trimming and J lost 4 bases, with 13 bases between them. The V gene's germline CDR1 is SQVTM and CDR2 ANQGSEA. As to this clone: The antigen is not known.

This rearrangement joins TRBV29-1 to TRBJ1-1, with D perhaps TRBD1 (6 bases). The sequence was obtained from a woman aged 18-29 years with type 1 diabetes. The sequencing input was naive CD4+ T cells from blood. CDR3 nucleotide sequence: TGCAGCGTTGTAGGGGGATCGGGCACTGAAGCTTTCTTT. Amino acids: CSVVGGSGTEAFF.